Below, one T cell receptor (beta chain) is given with its context. What it binds is unknown. CDR1 is GTSNPN, CDR2 SVGIG, per germline (reference sequence). The V and J ends lost 6 bases and 5 bases respectively, with 14 bases between them. The CDR3 totals 13 residues. This sample was included in a study of human T cells and chemical hapten exposure. The study, taken as a whole, reports: Among TCRs, those above 1 in 1000 frequency were unaffected by DPC sensitization.

The time point here: patch test 1, 2 weeks after DPC sensitization. This sample's treatment: therapeutic diphenylcyclopropenone sensitization with weekly scalp DPC. Participating donors were patients with alopecia, aged 18 to 70 years, considered appropriate candidates for DPC. TCRdb re-analysed the RACE reads in MiXCR, keeping a single row per CDR3 protein. The table records around 190,000 distinct CDR3 sequences, more than 20% of them present only once. The sample here was whole blood, taken in connection with sensitization to the hapten diphenylcyclopropenone (DPC). The J gene is TRBJ2-1, the V gene TRBV30; D gene ambiguous. The clonotype was recovered from a woman aged 45-65 years with alopecia areata. Some clones in this sample may be carry-over from other donors' samples. The CDR3 region has the DNA TGTGCCTGTCAGGACCGGTCTAACAATGAGCAGTTCTTC. This codes for CACQDRSNNEQFF.